Each of the 32 T cell receptor beta chains below was sequenced from the same sample in a study of T cell responses to AZD1222 COVID-19 vaccine. Generated by immunoSEQ multiplex PCR, the TCRdb table keeps only in-frame clones and is missing some. The top ten clones hold 10% of a sample with 150,000 to 200,000 clones, almost 95% of them seen once. The input for sequencing was peripheral blood, taken on day 0 of AZD1222 vaccination. These TCRs come from an adult in good health.

This clone appeared a single time. This rearrangement joins TRBV7-8 to TRBJ2-7; D is uncertain. Trimming shortened V by 0 bases and J by 0 bases, and 9 bases separated the two germline ends. The CDR3 runs to 15 residues. Germline V CDR1 and CDR2: SGHVS, FQNEAQ. In DNA, the CDR3 is TGTGCCAGCAGCTTAGCCGGCCTAAGCTCCTACGAGCAGTACTTC. Its translation: CASSLAGLSSYEQYF.

This chain links TRBV24-1 with TRBJ1-6; maybe TRBD1 (5 bases). V lost 12 bases and J 8 bases, leaving 19 bases between the germline ends. CDR1 is KGHDR and CDR2 is SFDVKD in the germline V gene. The CDR3 runs to 14 residues. CDR3 amino acids: CAPRQGGWHSPLHF. The CDR3 nucleotides read TGTGCCCCTCGGCAGGGAGGATGGCATTCACCCCTCCACTTT.

The chain joins TRBV18 to TRBJ1-5; 8 bases fit TRBD1. Germline lookup yields CDR1 KGHSH and CDR2 LQKENI. Unmatched junction bases numbered 5, after V lost 5 bases and J lost 5 bases. The CDR3 covers 14 residues. Here the CDR3 reads CASSDQGAHQPQHF. CDR3 in DNA: TGTGCCAGCTCAGATCAGGGGGCACATCAGCCCCAGCATTTT.

The chain is built from TRBV12-3 or TRBV12-4 and TRBJ2-3, with D hard to call. The CDR3 is made up of 12 amino acids. Trimming took off 2 bases at V and 2 bases at J, with 2 bases between the two ends. This CDR3 is CASSLNTDTQYF. Written as DNA, the CDR3 is TGTGCCAGCAGTTTAAACACAGATACGCAGTATTTT.

This sequence joins TRBV9 and TRBJ1-2; D unclear. Germline assignment: CDR1 SGDLS and CDR2 YYNGEE. The CDR3 extends over 14 amino acids. V was trimmed by 2 bases and J by 2 bases, leaving 10 bases between them. This chain's CDR3 is CASSVSGPNYGYTF. CDR3 coding DNA: TGTGCCAGCAGCGTGTCCGGGCCCAACTATGGCTACACCTTC.

The chain is built from TRBV4-1 and TRBJ1-2, with a possible D match to TRBD1 (5 bases). This CDR3 is 14 amino acids long. Per germline, CDR1 MGHRA and CDR2 YSYEKL. Trimming shortened V by 4 bases and J by 8 bases, and 17 bases separated the two germline ends. This CDR3 reads CASSLPTRGRGYTF. CDR3 sequence (DNA): TGCGCCAGCAGCCTACCTACCCGGGGACGAGGCTACACCTTC.

The rearrangement links TRBV29-1 to TRBJ1-1, with D possibly matching TRBD1 (6 bases). CDR3 length: 13 amino acids. V lost 7 bases and J 1 base, leaving 13 bases between the germline ends. Germline-derived CDR1 and CDR2 are SQVTM and ANQGSEA. The CDR3 DNA reads as TGCAGCGCCACCTCGACAGGGAACACTGAAGCTTTCTTT. Translating it yields CSATSTGNTEAFF.

J is TRBJ2-7 and V is TRBV29-1, with 7 bases identical to TRBD1. V was clipped by 1 base and J by 6 bases; unmatched bases: 6. The germline CDR1 and CDR2 sequences are SQVTM and ANQGSEA. This CDR3 has 13 residues. The CDR3 nucleotides read TGCAGCGTTGAAGGGGCAGGGGGAATCGAGCAGTACTTC. Translating gives CSVEGAGGIEQYF.

The rearrangement joins TRBV18 to TRBJ1-1; D not resolved. The ends were cut back, 1 base at V and 5 bases at J, with 11 bases in the middle. Germline CDR1 KGHSH, CDR2 LQKENI. The CDR3 has 14 residues. Here the CDR3 DNA reads TGTGCCAGCTCACCACGATCCGGGGTAACTGAAGCTTTCTTT. Translation gives CASSPRSGVTEAFF.

The DNA of the CDR3 is TGTGCCAGCAGCCTCGGGGGGAGCGGGGATTACGAGCAGTACTTC. Translated: CASSLGGSGDYEQYF. The chain is built from TRBV14 and TRBJ2-7; 7 positions match TRBD2. V lost 4 bases to trimming and J lost 4 bases; unmatched junction nucleotides: 10. CDR1 is SGHDN, CDR2 FVKESK, per germline. This CDR3 comprises 15 residues.

The chain joins TRBV4-2 to TRBJ2-6; D is perhaps TRBD1 (6 bases). The ends were cut back, 4 bases at V and 0 bases at J, with 16 bases in the middle. CDR3 length equals 18 residues. From germline, CDR1 is LGHNA and CDR2 YNFKEQ. The CDR3 DNA follows: TGTGCCAGCAGCCTCGGACAGCGAAGCCTCTCTGGGGCCAACGTCCTGACTTTC. This encodes CASSLGQRSLSGANVLTF.

J is TRBJ2-7 and V is TRBV25-1; a weak D match, TRBD1 (5 bases). CDR3 length: 15 amino acids. V shed 5 bases and J shed 3 bases, with 17 bases lying between them. The germline CDR1 and CDR2 sequences are MGHDK and SYGVNS. CDR3 amino acids: CASSSRLGRDYEQYF. For the CDR3, the DNA is TGTGCCAGCAGTTCAAGGTTGGGCAGGGACTACGAGCAGTACTTC.

V usage is TRBV11-2 and J usage is TRBJ1-4; 7 bases align to TRBD1. This CDR3 has 13 amino acids. Germline V gene sequence: CDR1 SGHAT, CDR2 FQNNGV. J was trimmed by 8 bases and V by 6 bases; bases with no gene match: 6. The CDR3 DNA follows: TGTGCCAGCAGGTCACAGGGGAGCGAAAAACTGTTTTTT. Translation: CASRSQGSEKLFF.

This chain uses TRBV7-2 with TRBJ1-1; TRBD1 matches 7 bases. V gave up 5 bases and J gave up 4 bases; unmatched junction bases: 10. The CDR3 consists of 15 residues. In germline, CDR1 is SGHTA, CDR2 FQGNSA. The chain's CDR3 is CASSPRQGGTTEAFF. CDR3 in DNA: TGTGCCAGCAGCCCAAGACAGGGAGGGACCACTGAAGCTTTCTTT.

The chain carries TRBV30 and TRBJ2-1; D is undetermined. Germline V gives CDR1 GTSNPN, CDR2 SVGIG (reference sequence). The CDR3 is made up of 14 amino acids. V was pared by 2 bases and J by 1 base, with 9 bases between. The CDR3 sequence is CAWSTTPSYNEQFF. CDR3 nucleotides: TGTGCCTGGAGTACAACACCTTCCTACAATGAGCAGTTCTTC.

Written as DNA, the CDR3 is TGTGCCAGCAGTCCGACAAGGGGAGAGACCCAGTACTTC. It translates to CASSPTRGETQYF. This sequence joins TRBV6-4 and TRBJ2-5, with a possible D match to TRBD1 (5 bases). V was clipped by 5 bases and J by 4 bases, with 11 bases between them. Germline V lookup: CDR1 MRHNA, CDR2 SNTAGT. This CDR3 has 13 residues.

The chain recombines TRBV7-2 with TRBJ2-1; TRBD2 matches at 10 bases. The V gene's germline CDR1 is SGHTA and CDR2 FQGNSA. Unmatched junction bases numbered 6, after V lost 1 base and J lost 9 bases. The CDR3 has 15 residues. CDR3 in DNA: TGTGCCAGCAGCTTAGATTCGGGACTAGCGACTGAGCAGTTCTTC. Translation: CASSLDSGLATEQFF.

The chain has TRBV4-3 and TRBJ1-2; 7 nucleotides line up with TRBD1. Germline CDR1 is LGHNA and CDR2 is YSLEER. CDR3 length equals 16 residues. The ends lost 0 bases at V and 0 bases at J; junction bases unmatched: 4. The CDR3 loop reads CASSQDRQGANYGYTF. In DNA, the CDR3 is TGCGCCAGCAGCCAAGATCGTCAGGGGGCTAACTATGGCTACACCTTC.

The rearrangement links TRBV4-1 to TRBJ1-2; weak D call: TRBD1 (6 bases). Germline V CDR1 and CDR2: MGHRA, YSYEKL. This CDR3 region has 14 residues. V lost 6 bases and J lost 4, with 15 bases in between. The CDR3 nucleotides read TGCGCCAGCAGTCTAGGGGGGGAGGGCTATGGCTACACCTTC. This encodes CASSLGGEGYGYTF.

The genes are TRBV9 and TRBJ2-2, with 8 bases fitting TRBD2. The J segment lost 0 bases and the V segment lost 4 bases, leaving 8 bases of the junction unmatched. Germline-derived CDR1 and CDR2 are SGDLS and YYNGEE. This CDR3 spans 17 amino acids. This CDR3 reads CASSPSSGNPNTGELFF. CDR3 bases: TGTGCCAGCAGCCCCAGTAGCGGGAACCCGAACACCGGGGAGCTGTTTTTT.

CDR3 DNA: TGTGCCAGCAGCCACCCTGGGGGAGGCACTGAAGCTTTCTTT. This translates into CASSHPGGGTEAFF. The V gene is TRBV7-3, the J gene TRBJ1-1, with D maybe TRBD1 (5 bases). V was clipped by 5 bases and J by 4 bases, with 14 bases between them. Germline V gives CDR1 SGHTA, CDR2 FQGTGA. The CDR3 totals 14 residues.

V usage is TRBV28 and J usage is TRBJ2-3; tentative D call: TRBD2 (5 bases). The CDR3 runs 15 residues. Trimming left V 9 bases short and J 5 bases short, with 21 bases between. Germline CDR1 MDHEN, CDR2 SYDVKM. CDR3: CASGERLVEVDTQYF. The DNA for the CDR3 is TGTGCCAGTGGGGAGCGTCTAGTGGAAGTAGATACGCAGTATTTT.

CDR3 region: CASSQDGGMVELFF. CDR3 bases: TGTGCCAGCAGCCAAGATGGCGGCATGGTTGAACTGTTTTTT. The genes are TRBV14 and TRBJ1-4; no clear D gene. Germline V lookup: CDR1 SGHDN, CDR2 FVKESK. The CDR3 loop spans 14 amino acids. V dropped 0 bases and J dropped 12 bases, with 14 bases sitting between them.

The J gene is TRBJ2-1, the V gene TRBV15; D is unclear. The CDR3 extends over 14 amino acids. Germline CDR1 and CDR2: LNHNV and YYDKDF (reference sequence). V was shortened by 1 base and J by 7 bases, with 11 bases between the two germline ends. CDR3 in amino acids: CATSRGGLENEQFF. DNA of the CDR3: TGTGCCACCAGCAGAGGAGGCCTAGAGAATGAGCAGTTCTTC.

The chain has TRBV6-1 and TRBJ2-7; D unclear. This CDR3 is built from 14 residues. The V end lost 0 bases, the J end lost 0 bases, and 6 bases lay between the germline ends. Per germline, CDR1 MNHNS and CDR2 SASEGT. The CDR3 here is CASSEAAGSYEQYF. The CDR3 region has the DNA TGTGCCAGCAGTGAAGCGGCAGGCTCCTACGAGCAGTACTTC.

This sequence joins TRBV6-5 and TRBJ1-4; D unclear. This CDR3 contains 15 residues. The V end lost 5 bases, the J end lost 5 bases, and 15 bases lay between the germline ends. The germline gives CDR1 MNHEY, CDR2 SVGAGI. The CDR3 DNA reads as TGTGCCAGCAGTACCCTCGTAAGGGCAAATGAAAAACTGTTTTTT. Encoded protein: CASSTLVRANEKLFF.

The rearrangement joins TRBV11-3 to TRBJ1-1, with D perhaps TRBD1 (5 bases). The CDR3 is 14 amino acids. V was cut by 5 bases and J by 1 base, with 11 bases left in between. In germline, CDR1 is SGHNT, CDR2 YENEEA. The CDR3 loop reads CASSPGGGNTEAFF. The CDR3 DNA reads as TGTGCCAGCAGCCCCGGCGGGGGGAACACTGAAGCTTTCTTT.

The CDR3 reads CASGLAGLQALEQYF. CDR3 DNA: TGTGCTAGTGGTTTGGCGGGACTCCAGGCGCTCGAGCAGTACTTC. V usage is TRBV12-5 and J usage is TRBJ2-7; D perhaps matches TRBD2 (6 bases). The CDR3 contains 15 residues. The V end lost 1 base, the J end lost 6 bases, and 16 bases lay between the germline ends. Germline V gene sequence: CDR1 LGHNT, CDR2 FRNRAP. Looking up the rest from reference TRBV12-5 and TRBJ2-7 gives the full variable domain: DARVTQTPRHKVTEMGQEVTMRCQPILGHNTVFWYRQTMMQGLELLAYFRNRAPLDDSGMPKDRFSAEMPDATLATLKIQPSEPRDSAVYFCASGLAGLQALEQYFGPGTRLTVT.

The chain combines TRBV9 with TRBJ2-2; a weak D match, TRBD2 (5 bases). Germline V gene data show CDR1 as SGDLS and CDR2 as YYNGEE. V lost 4 bases, J lost 4 bases, and 11 bases lay in between. This CDR3 is 14 amino acids long. The CDR3 protein is CASSPPGSTGELFF. Here the CDR3 DNA reads TGTGCCAGCAGCCCCCCTGGGAGCACCGGGGAGCTGTTTTTT.

The chain is built from TRBV3-1 (or the pseudogene TRBV3-2) and TRBJ1-2; D not resolved. Germline V gene data show CDR1 as LGHDT and CDR2 as YNNKEL (reference sequence). The CDR3 runs to 13 residues. The ends were cut back, 0 bases at V and 2 bases at J, with 4 bases in the middle. The CDR3 sequence is CASSQEQNYGYTF. CDR3 in DNA: TGTGCCAGCAGCCAAGAACAGAACTATGGCTACACCTTC.

CDR3 amino acids: CASSPPGGVYEQYF. CDR3 nucleotide sequence: TGTGCCAGCAGTCCCCCTGGGGGAGTTTACGAGCAGTACTTC. The V call is TRBV28, the J call TRBJ2-7; D might be TRBD1 or TRBD2, each matching 5 bases. Trimming took 5 bases from V and 4 from J, leaving 15 bases between them. Germline CDR1 is MDHEN and CDR2 is SYDVKM. The CDR3 totals 14 residues.

Remarks on this clone: One end of the junction varies from germline; a read error may be responsible. The V gene is TRBV6-1, the J gene TRBJ1-4, with D maybe TRBD1 (5 bases). Germline lookup yields CDR1 MNHNS and CDR2 SASEGT. There are 14 residues in the CDR3. CDR3 protein: CASSEDRINEKLFF. The CDR3 coding sequence is TGTGCCAGCAGCGAAGACAGAATAAATGAAAAACTGTTTTTT.